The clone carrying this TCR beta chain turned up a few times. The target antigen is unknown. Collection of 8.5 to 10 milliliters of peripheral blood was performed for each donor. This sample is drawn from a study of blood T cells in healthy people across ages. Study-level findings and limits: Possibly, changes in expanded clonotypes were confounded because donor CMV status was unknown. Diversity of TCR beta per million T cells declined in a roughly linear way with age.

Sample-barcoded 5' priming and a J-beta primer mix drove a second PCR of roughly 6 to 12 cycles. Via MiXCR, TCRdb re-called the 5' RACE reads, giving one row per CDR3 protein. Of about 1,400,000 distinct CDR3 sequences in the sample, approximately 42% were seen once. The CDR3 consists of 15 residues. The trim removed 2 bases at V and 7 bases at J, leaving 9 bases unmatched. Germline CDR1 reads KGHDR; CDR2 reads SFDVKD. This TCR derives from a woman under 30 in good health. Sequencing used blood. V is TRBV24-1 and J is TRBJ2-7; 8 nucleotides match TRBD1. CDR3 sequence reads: CATSDSGGSHNEQYF. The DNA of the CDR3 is TGTGCCACCAGTGATTCAGGGGGCAGCCACAATGAGCAGTACTTC.